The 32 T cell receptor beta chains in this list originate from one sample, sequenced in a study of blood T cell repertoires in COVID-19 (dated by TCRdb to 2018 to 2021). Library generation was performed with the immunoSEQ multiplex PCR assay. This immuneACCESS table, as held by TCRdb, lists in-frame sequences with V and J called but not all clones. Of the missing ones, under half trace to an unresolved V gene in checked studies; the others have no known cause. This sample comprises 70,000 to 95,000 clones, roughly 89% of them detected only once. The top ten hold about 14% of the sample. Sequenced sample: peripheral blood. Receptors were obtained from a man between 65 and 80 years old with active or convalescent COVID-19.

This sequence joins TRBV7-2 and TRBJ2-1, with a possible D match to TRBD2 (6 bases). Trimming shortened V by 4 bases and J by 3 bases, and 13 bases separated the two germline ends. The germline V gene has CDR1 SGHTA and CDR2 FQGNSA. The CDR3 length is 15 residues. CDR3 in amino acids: CASSSRRDFYNEQFF. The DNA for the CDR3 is TGTGCCAGCAGCTCACGGCGGGACTTCTACAATGAGCAGTTCTTC.

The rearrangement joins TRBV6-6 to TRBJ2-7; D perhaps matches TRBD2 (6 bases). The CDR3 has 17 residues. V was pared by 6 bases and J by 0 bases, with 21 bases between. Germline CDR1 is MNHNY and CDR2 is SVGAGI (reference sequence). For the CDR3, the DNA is TGTGCCAGCAGCCGAGAGGGACCGGGAGCCAGCTCCTACGAGCAGTACTTC. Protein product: CASSREGPGASSYEQYF.

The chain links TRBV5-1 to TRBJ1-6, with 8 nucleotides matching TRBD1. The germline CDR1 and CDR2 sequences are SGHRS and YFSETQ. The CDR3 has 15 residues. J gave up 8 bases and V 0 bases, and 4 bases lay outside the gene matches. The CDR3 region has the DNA TGCGCCAGCAGCTTGGACGACAGGGGACATTCACCCCTCCACTTT. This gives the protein CASSLDDRGHSPLHF.

The CDR3 coding sequence is TGTGCCAGTAGTCTCCCTTTCGGGGGGGGCAATCAGCCCCAGCATTTT. As protein: CASSLPFGGGNQPQHF. The gene calls are TRBV19 and TRBJ1-5, with D perhaps TRBD1 (5 bases). The V end was cut by 5 bases, the J end by 2 bases, with 16 bases between. Germline CDR1 is LNHDA and CDR2 is SQIVND (reference sequence). The CDR3 is made up of 16 amino acids.

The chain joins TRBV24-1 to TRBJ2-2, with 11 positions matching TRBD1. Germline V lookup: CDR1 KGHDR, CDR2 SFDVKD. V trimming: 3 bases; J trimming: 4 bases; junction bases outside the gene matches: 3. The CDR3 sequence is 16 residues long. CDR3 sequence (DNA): TGTGCCACCAGTGATCCGGGACAGGGGGTCACCGGGGAGCTGTTTTTT. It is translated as CATSDPGQGVTGELFF.

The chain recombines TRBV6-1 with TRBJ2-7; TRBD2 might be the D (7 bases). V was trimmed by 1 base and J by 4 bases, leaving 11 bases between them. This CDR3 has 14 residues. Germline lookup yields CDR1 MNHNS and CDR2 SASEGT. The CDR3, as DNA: TGTGCCAGCAGTGAAGGCGGGGGCCCGTACGAGCAGTACTTC. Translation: CASSEGGGPYEQYF.

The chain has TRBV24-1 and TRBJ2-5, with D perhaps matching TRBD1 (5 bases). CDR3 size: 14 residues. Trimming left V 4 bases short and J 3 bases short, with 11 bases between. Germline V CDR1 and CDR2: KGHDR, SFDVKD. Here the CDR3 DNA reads TGTGCCACCAGTGAAGACAGAAATGAAGAGACCCAGTACTTC. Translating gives CATSEDRNEETQYF.

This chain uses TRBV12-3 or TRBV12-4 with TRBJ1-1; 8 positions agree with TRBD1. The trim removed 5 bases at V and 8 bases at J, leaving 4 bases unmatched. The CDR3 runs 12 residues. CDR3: CASSTDRGEAFF. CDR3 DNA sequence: TGTGCCAGCAGTACAGACAGGGGAGAAGCTTTCTTT.

The CDR3 DNA is TGTGCCACCAGCAAGGTCCACCCAGGGTACCTCGAGCAGTACTTC. It codes for CATSKVHPGYLEQYF. The chain has TRBV15 and TRBJ2-7; perhaps TRBD1 as D (5 bases). Germline V gene lookup returns CDR1 LNHNV and CDR2 YYDKDF (reference sequence). This CDR3 is 15 amino acids long. V shed 4 bases and J shed 6 bases, with 19 bases lying between them. The full variable domain, rest sourced from reference TRBV15 and TRBJ2-7, is DAMVIQNPRYQVTQFGKPVTLSCSQTLNHNVMYWYQQKSSQAPKLLFHYYDKDFNNEADTPDNFQSRRPNTSFCFLDIRSPGLGDTAMYLCATSKVHPGYLEQYFGPGTRLTVT.

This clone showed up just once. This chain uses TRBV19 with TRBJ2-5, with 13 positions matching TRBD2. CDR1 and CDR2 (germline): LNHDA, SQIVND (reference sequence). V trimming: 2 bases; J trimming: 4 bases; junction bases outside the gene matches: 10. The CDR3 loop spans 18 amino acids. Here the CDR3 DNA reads TGTGCCAGTAGTATACGGGGTGGACTAGCGGGAGTAGGAGAGACCCAGTACTTC. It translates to CASSIRGGLAGVGETQYF.

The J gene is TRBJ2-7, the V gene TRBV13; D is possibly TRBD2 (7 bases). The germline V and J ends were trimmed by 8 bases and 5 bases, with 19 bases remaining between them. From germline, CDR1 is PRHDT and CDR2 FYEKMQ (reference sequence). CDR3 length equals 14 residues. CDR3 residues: CASVKGGEADEQYF. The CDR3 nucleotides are TGTGCCAGCGTCAAAGGGGGGGAAGCGGACGAGCAGTACTTC.

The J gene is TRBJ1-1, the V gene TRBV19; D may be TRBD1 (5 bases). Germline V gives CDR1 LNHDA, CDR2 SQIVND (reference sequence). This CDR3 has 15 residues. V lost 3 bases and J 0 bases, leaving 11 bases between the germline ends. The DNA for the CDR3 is TGTGCCAGTAGTATTACGGGACTGATGAACACTGAAGCTTTCTTT. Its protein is CASSITGLMNTEAFF.

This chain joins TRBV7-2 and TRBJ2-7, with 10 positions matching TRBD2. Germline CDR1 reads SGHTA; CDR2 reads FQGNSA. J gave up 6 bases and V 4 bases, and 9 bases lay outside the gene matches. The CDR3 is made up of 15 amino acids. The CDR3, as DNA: TGTGCCAGCAGCTCTACGGGACTAGCGTCTCCCGAGCAGTACTTC. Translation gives CASSSTGLASPEQYF. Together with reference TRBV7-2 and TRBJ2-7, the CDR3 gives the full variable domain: GAGVSQSPSNKVTEKGKDVELRCDPISGHTALYWYRQSLGQGLEFLIYFQGNSAPDKSGLPSDRFSAERTGGSVSTLTIQRTQQEDSAVYLCASSSTGLASPEQYFGPGTRLTVT.

The CDR3 here is CASIMDRGQVEAFF. The CDR3 region has the DNA TGTGCCAGCATTATGGACAGGGGGCAAGTTGAAGCTTTCTTT. This chain uses TRBV6-5 with TRBJ1-1; 11 bases line up with TRBD1. Per the germline V gene, CDR1 is MNHEY and CDR2 is SVGAGI. This CDR3 has 14 amino acids. The ends lost 7 bases at V and 7 bases at J; junction bases unmatched: 8.

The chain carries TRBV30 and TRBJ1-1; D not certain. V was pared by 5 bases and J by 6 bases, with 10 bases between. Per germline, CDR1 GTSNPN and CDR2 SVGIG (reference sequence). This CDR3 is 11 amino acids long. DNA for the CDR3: TGTGCCTGGCAGGTTGGCGCTGAAGCTTTCTTT. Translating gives CAWQVGAEAFF.

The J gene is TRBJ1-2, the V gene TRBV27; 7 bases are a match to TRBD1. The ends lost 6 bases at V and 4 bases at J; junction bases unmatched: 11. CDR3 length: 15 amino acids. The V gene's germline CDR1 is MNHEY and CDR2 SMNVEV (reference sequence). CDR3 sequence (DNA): TGTGCCAGCAGACTAACGACAGGGCCCTCCTATGGCTACACCTTC. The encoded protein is CASRLTTGPSYGYTF.

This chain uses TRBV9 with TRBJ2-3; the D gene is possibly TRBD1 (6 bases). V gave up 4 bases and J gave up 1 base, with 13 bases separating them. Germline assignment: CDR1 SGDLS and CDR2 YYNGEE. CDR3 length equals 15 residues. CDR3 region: CASSPTGYGTDTQYF. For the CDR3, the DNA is TGTGCCAGCAGCCCAACAGGGTATGGCACAGATACGCAGTATTTT. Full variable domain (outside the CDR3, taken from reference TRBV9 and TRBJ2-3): DSGVTQTPKHLITATGQRVTLRCSPRSGDLSVYWYQQSLDQGLQFLIQYYNGEERAKGNILERFSAQQFPDLHSELNLSSLELGDSALYFCASSPTGYGTDTQYFGPGTRLTVL.

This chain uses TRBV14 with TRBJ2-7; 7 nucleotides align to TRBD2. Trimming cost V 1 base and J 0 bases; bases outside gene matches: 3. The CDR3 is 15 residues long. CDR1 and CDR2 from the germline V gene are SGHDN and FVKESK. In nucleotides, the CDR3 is TGTGCCAGCAGCCAAGCACTAGCGCCCTCCTACGAGCAGTACTTC. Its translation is CASSQALAPSYEQYF.

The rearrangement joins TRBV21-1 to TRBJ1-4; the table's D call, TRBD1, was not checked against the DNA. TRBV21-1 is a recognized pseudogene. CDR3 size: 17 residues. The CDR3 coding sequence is TGTGCCAGCAGCAAAGTTTCGACAGGGACAACTAATGAAAAACTGTTTTTT. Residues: CASSKVSTGTTNEKLFF.

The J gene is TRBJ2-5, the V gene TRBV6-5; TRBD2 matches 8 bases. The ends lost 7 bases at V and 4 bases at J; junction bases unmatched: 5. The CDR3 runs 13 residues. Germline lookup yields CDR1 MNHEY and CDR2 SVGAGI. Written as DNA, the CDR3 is TGTGCCAGCACTCGGGGGGGTGCAGAGACCCAGTACTTC. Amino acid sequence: CASTRGGAETQYF.

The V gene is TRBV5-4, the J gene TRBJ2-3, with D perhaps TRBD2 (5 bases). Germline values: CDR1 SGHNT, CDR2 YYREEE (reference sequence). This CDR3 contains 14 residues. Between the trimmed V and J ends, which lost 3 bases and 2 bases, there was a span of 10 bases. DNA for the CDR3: TGTGCCAGCAGCTCCGGACTGTCCACAGATACGCAGTATTTT. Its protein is CASSSGLSTDTQYF. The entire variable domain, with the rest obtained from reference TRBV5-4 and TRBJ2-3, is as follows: ETGVTQSPTHLIKTRGQQVTLRCSSQSGHNTVSWYQQALGQGPQFIFQYYREEENGRGNFPPRFSGLQFPNYSSELNVNALELDDSALYLCASSSGLSTDTQYFGPGTRLTVL.

Here the CDR3 DNA reads TGTGCCATCAGTGGTCGGGAGGGGGCCGCCTACAATGAGCAGTTCTTC. This codes for CAISGREGAAYNEQFF. The genes are TRBV10-3 and TRBJ2-1; a weak D match, TRBD2 (8 bases). CDR1 and CDR2 from the germline V gene are ENHRY and SYGVKD. This CDR3 comprises 16 residues. V was clipped by 4 bases and J by 2 bases, with 15 bases between them.

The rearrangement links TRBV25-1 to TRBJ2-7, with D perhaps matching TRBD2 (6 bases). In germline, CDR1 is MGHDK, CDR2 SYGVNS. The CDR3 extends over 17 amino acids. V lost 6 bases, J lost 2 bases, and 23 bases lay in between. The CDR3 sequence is CASRGGGTGGRTYEQYF. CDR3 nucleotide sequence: TGTGCCAGCAGGGGAGGCGGGACGGGCGGTAGGACCTACGAGCAGTACTTC.

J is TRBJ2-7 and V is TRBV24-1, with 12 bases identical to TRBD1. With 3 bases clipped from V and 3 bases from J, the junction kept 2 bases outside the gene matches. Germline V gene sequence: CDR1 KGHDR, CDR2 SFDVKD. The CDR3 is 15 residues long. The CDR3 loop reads CATSDGTGGGYEQYF. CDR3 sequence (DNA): TGTGCCACCAGTGATGGGACAGGGGGCGGCTACGAGCAGTACTTC.

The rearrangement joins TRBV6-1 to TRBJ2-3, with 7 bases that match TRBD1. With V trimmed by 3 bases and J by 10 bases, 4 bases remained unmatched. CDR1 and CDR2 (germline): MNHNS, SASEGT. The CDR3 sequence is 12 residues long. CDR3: CASSETGWAQYF. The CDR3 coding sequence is TGTGCCAGCAGTGAGACAGGGTGGGCGCAGTATTTT.

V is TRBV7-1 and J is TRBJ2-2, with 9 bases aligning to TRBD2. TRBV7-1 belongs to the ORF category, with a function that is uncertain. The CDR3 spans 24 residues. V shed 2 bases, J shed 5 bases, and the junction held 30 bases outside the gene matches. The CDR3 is CASSSTEVAGVGVRRSVGTGELFF. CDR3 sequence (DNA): TGTGCCAGCAGCTCAACCGAAGTAGCGGGAGTGGGGGTGCGGAGGAGTGTGGGGACCGGGGAGCTGTTTTTT.

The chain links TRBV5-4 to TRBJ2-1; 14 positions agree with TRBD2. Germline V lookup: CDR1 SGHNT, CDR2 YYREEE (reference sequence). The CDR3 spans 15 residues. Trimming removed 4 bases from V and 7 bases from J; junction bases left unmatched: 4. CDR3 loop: CASSLGTSGSNEQFF. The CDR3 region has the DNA TGTGCCAGCAGCCTAGGGACTAGCGGGAGTAATGAGCAGTTCTTC. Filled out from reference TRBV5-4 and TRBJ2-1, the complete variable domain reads ETGVTQSPTHLIKTRGQQVTLRCSSQSGHNTVSWYQQALGQGPQFIFQYYREEENGRGNFPPRFSGLQFPNYSSELNVNALELDDSALYLCASSLGTSGSNEQFFGPGTRLTVL.

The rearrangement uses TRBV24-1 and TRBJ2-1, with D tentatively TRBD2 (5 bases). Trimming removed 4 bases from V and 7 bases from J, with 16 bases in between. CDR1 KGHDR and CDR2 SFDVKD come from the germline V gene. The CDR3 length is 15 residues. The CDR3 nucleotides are TGTGCCACCAGTGAAAGGACCCCATCGGGGAATGAGCAGTTCTTC. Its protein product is CATSERTPSGNEQFF.

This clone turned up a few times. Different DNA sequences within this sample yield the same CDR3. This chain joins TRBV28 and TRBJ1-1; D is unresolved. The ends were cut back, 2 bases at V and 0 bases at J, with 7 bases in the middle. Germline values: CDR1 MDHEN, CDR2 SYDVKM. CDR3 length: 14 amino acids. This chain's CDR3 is CASSLGSMNTEAFF. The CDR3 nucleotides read TGTGCCAGCAGTTTAGGCTCGATGAACACTGAAGCTTTCTTT.

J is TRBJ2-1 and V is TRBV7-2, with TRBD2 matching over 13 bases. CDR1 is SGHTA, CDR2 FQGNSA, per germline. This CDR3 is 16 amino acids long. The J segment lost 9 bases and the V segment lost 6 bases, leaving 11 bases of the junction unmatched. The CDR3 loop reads CASRSSGLAGVTEQFF. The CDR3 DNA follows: TGTGCCAGCAGAAGCTCCGGACTAGCGGGAGTGACTGAGCAGTTCTTC.

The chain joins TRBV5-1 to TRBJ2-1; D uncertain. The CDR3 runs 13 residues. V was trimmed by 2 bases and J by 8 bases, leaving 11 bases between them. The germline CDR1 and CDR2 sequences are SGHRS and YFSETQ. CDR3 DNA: TGCGCCAGCAGCTTAGAGGCCCCCCATGAGCAGTTCTTC. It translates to CASSLEAPHEQFF.

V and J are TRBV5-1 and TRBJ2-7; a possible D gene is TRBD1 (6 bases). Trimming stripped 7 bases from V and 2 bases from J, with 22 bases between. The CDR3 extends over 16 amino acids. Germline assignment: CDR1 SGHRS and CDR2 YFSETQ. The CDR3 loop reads CASRRTASATPYEQYF. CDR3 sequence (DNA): TGCGCCAGCCGACGGACAGCCTCCGCGACACCCTACGAGCAGTACTTC.